This TCR beta chain was retrieved from a study of blood T cells in healthy people across ages. Then a second PCR, running roughly 6 to 12 cycles, was carried out with a sample-barcoded 5' primer and a J-beta primer mix. TCRdb independently ran MiXCR on the 5' RACE reads; one entry per CDR3 protein. The repertoire has 550,000 to 650,000 distinct CDR3 sequences, around 31% of them found once; the top ten carry about a sixth. Looked up from germline, CDR1 is LGHDT and CDR2 is YNNKEL (reference sequence). V was pared by 4 bases and J by 8 bases, with 9 bases between. CDR3 length: 12 amino acids. Investigators took 8 to 10 milliliters of peripheral blood from every donor. This clonotype occurred a few times. Its antigen is as yet unknown. Notes on the study in general: Because donor CMV status was unknown, expanded clonotype changes were possibly confounded.

The sample comprised blood. The chain links TRBV3-1 to TRBJ1-3; D is unresolved. The origin of this receptor is an elderly woman in good health. CDR3 region: CASSRAPDTIYF. Written as DNA, the CDR3 is TGTGCCAGCAGCCGGGCGCCGGACACCATATATTTT.